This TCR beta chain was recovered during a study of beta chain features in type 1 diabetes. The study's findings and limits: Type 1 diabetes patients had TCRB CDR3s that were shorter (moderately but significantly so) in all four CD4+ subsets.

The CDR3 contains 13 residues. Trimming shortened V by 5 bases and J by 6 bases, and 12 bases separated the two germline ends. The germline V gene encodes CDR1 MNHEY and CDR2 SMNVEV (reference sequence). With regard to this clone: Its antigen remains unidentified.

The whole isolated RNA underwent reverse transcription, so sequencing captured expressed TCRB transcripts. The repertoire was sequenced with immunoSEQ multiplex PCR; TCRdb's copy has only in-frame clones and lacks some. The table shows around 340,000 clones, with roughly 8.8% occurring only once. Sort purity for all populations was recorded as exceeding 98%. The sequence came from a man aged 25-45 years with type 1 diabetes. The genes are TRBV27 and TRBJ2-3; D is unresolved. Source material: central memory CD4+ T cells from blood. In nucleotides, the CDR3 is TGTGCCAGCAGTCTACTTCCGTGGGATACGCAGTATTTT. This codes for CASSLLPWDTQYF.